These T cell receptor beta chains were read from a single sample in a study of blood T cells in healthy people across ages. TCRdb reprocessed the 5' RACE reads with MiXCR, giving one entry per CDR3 protein. Of roughly 1.7 million distinct CDR3 sequences listed, 34% are singletons. The sample taken for sequencing was blood. These receptors all stem from a woman aged 25 to 39 in good health. Both conserved end residues are part of each CDR3. A D gene is named only where the DNA matches it firmly. Only part of the rows carry a size: once, few, many, or a class if the clone is expanded.

J: TRBJ1-1
size: -
V: TRBV11-2
D: -
DNA: TGTGCCGGCAGCTCCGCCGCTGTGGCAGAGCTGAACACTGAAGCTTTCTTT
CDR3: CAGSSAAVAELNTEAFF

J: TRBJ1-5
size: -
V: TRBV6-6
D: -
DNA: TGTGCCAGCAGTTCCCCCCAAATCCAGCCCCAGCATTTT
CDR3: CASSSPQIQPQHF

J: TRBJ2-3
size: few
V: TRBV20-1
D: TRBD2
DNA: TGCAGTGCTAGATTCCCCTGGACTAGCGGTTCTAGCACAGATACGCAGTATTTT
CDR3: CSARFPWTSGSSTDTQYF

J: TRBJ2-7
size: few
V: TRBV30
D: TRBD1
DNA: TGTGCCTGGGACCTCCCTCGCCGGGACAGCACCTACGAGCAGTACTTC
CDR3: CAWDLPRRDSTYEQYF

J: TRBJ2-1
size: -
V: TRBV14
D: -
DNA: TGTGCCAGCAGCCAAGACAGGGGATGGTGGGACAATGAGCAGTTCTTC
CDR3: CASSQDRGWWDNEQFF

J: TRBJ1-2
size: many
V: TRBV12-3/TRBV12-4
D: -
DNA: TGTGCCAGCAGCCCTCGCGCCTATGGCTACACCTTC
CDR3: CASSPRAYGYTF

J: TRBJ1-6
size: -
V: TRBV9
D: -
DNA: TGTGCCAGCAGCCCTAAAGATTATTCACCCCTCCACTTT
CDR3: CASSPKDYSPLHF

J: TRBJ2-7
size: -
V: TRBV20-1
D: -
DNA: TGCAGTGTCCCGTCAACGAAGAGCTCCTACGAGCAGTACTTC
CDR3: CSVPSTKSSYEQYF

J: TRBJ1-5
size: few
V: TRBV20-1
D: -
DNA: TGCAGTGCTAGAGGTGATAAGGCGGGCAATCAGCCCCAGCATTTT
CDR3: CSARGDKAGNQPQHF

J: TRBJ2-3
size: -
V: TRBV5-1
D: TRBD1
DNA: TGCGCCAGCAGCGCGTCATCAGGGGGCCCTTCCACAGATACGCAGTATTTT
CDR3: CASSASSGGPSTDTQYF

J: TRBJ2-3
size: -
V: TRBV19
D: TRBD1
DNA: TGTGCCAGTAGTCGACAGGGGACCACGGATACGCAGTATTTT
CDR3: CASSRQGTTDTQYF

J: TRBJ2-7
size: -
V: TRBV27
D: TRBD2
DNA: TGTGCCAGCAGTTTAGTAGTCGGCGGGGGGGCTGCCTACGAGCAGTACTTC
CDR3: CASSLVVGGGAAYEQYF

J: TRBJ2-7
size: few
V: TRBV9
D: TRBD2
DNA: TGTGCCAGCAGCGAGGGAGGGAAGGGCGAGCAGTACTTC
CDR3: CASSEGGKGEQYF

J: TRBJ2-7
size: -
V: TRBV29-1
D: TRBD2
DNA: TGCGGCGGCGGCGTCCTCGGGAGGGAGCAGTACTTC
CDR3: CGGGVLGREQYF

J: TRBJ1-4
size: -
V: TRBV25-1
D: -
DNA: TGTGCCAGCAGTGAATCGCAGGTGATTAATGAAAAACTGTTTTTT
CDR3: CASSESQVINEKLFF

J: TRBJ2-5
size: few
V: TRBV6-6
D: TRBD2
DNA: TGTGCCAGCAAGCTGCGGGGGGCCCTGGAGACCCAGTACTTC
CDR3: CASKLRGALETQYF

J: TRBJ1-1
size: -
V: TRBV29-1
D: -
DNA: TGCAGCGTAGCTAGGACAGAAAAAGCTTTCTTT
CDR3: CSVARTEKAFF

J: TRBJ2-3
size: -
V: TRBV28
D: TRBD2
DNA: TGTGCCAGCAGTTCCAGATGGACTAGCGGGAGGATAGATACGCAGTATTTT
CDR3: CASSSRWTSGRIDTQYF

J: TRBJ2-5
size: -
V: TRBV20-1
D: TRBD2
DNA: TGCAGTGCTAGAGATATTTCGGGGCGGGAGTCAACGTACCAAGAGACCCAGTACTTC
CDR3: CSARDISGRESTYQETQYF

J: TRBJ2-3
size: many
V: TRBV4-2
D: -
DNA: TGTGCCAGCAGACGACTCGGGGGCTCGAGCACAGATACGCAGTATTTT
CDR3: CASRRLGGSSTDTQYF

J: TRBJ2-3
size: few
V: TRBV6-5
D: TRBD2
DNA: TGTGCCAGCAGTTACGAGGGAGGGGTAGATACGCAGTATTTT
CDR3: CASSYEGGVDTQYF

J: TRBJ2-1
size: -
V: TRBV28
D: -
DNA: TGTGCCAGCAGTCTCCTCGACGGGCTTCGGAATGAGCAGTTCTTC
CDR3: CASSLLDGLRNEQFF

J: TRBJ2-1
size: -
V: TRBV7-9
D: -
DNA: TGTGCCAGCAGCTCCTACGAGAATCGGTTCTTC
CDR3: CASSSYENRFF

J: TRBJ2-7
size: -
V: TRBV28
D: TRBD1
DNA: TGTGCCAGCAGGCCTAAGACAGGGCATCCACCCTACGAGCAGTACTTC
CDR3: CASRPKTGHPPYEQYF

J: TRBJ2-7
size: many
V: TRBV4-1
D: -
DNA: TGCGCCAGCAGCCAGATCAGATCTACAGGCTACGAGCAGTACTTC
CDR3: CASSQIRSTGYEQYF

J: TRBJ1-5
size: -
V: TRBV20-1
D: -
DNA: TGCAGTGCCCCTAAACCAGGTACAAATTCGGATCAGCCCCAGCATTTT
CDR3: CSAPKPGTNSDQPQHF

J: TRBJ2-3
size: -
V: TRBV5-1
D: -
DNA: TGCGCCAGCGGCACCGCGGGCAGCAAGGCAGATACGCAGTATTTT
CDR3: CASGTAGSKADTQYF

J: TRBJ2-2
size: -
V: TRBV9
D: -
DNA: TGTGCCAGCAGCGTAGGAGGTAGTGAAGTCGGGGAGCTGTTTTTT
CDR3: CASSVGGSEVGELFF

J: TRBJ2-5
size: few
V: TRBV20-1
D: -
DNA: TGCAGTGCTAGAGAACCCCCGAACCAAGAGACCCAGTACTTC
CDR3: CSAREPPNQETQYF

J: TRBJ2-1
size: -
V: TRBV5-6
D: TRBD1
DNA: TGTGCCAGCAGCCTCTCCGGGACAGGGGTTTTCAATGAGCAGTTCTTC
CDR3: CASSLSGTGVFNEQFF

J: TRBJ1-2
size: -
V: TRBV25-1
D: -
DNA: TGTGCCAGCAGCAGTCAAGGGGGATTAGGCTATGGCTACACCTTC
CDR3: CASSSQGGLGYGYTF

J: TRBJ2-7
size: many
V: TRBV6-6
D: -
DNA: TGTGCCGCGGGGGCGAGCTTCTACGAGCAGTACTTC
CDR3: CAAGASFYEQYF